These 30 T cell receptor beta chains were sequenced from one sample in a study of patients and donors after allogeneic stem cell transplantation. Each CDR3 protein gets one entry after TCRdb re-called the RT-PCR reads with MiXCR. The sample records about 960,000 distinct CDR3 sequences, roughly 18% being singletons. The material sequenced was blood, either unsorted or a sorted T cell fraction (not recorded which). The source is a human donor who was either an allogeneic HSCT recipient or a stem cell or donor lymphocyte infusion donor (not recorded which). It is not recorded whose cells these are; they may come from a transplant donor.

The table lists this clonotype with many counts. The rearrangement links TRBV5-6 to TRBJ2-1; possibly TRBD1 or TRBD2 for D (5 bases each). Per the germline V gene, CDR1 is SGHDT and CDR2 is YYEEEE. The CDR3 is 14 residues long. V shed 4 bases and J shed 6 bases, with 14 bases lying between them. The CDR3: CASSQGPRANEQFF. CDR3 bases: TGTGCCAGCAGCCAGGGACCAAGAGCCAATGAGCAGTTCTTC.

This clonotype was detected only a few times. The chain combines TRBV6-2 or TRBV6-3 with TRBJ2-3; TRBD2 matches at 8 bases. Germline V gives CDR1 MNHEY, CDR2 SVGEGT. V was clipped by 4 bases and J by 4 bases; unmatched bases: 4. This CDR3 contains 14 residues. The CDR3 loop is CASSSAGAADTQYF. CDR3 bases: TGTGCCAGCAGTTCAGCGGGGGCCGCAGATACGCAGTATTTT.

The chain recombines TRBV12-3 or TRBV12-4 with TRBJ2-4; 11 nucleotides align to TRBD1. CDR3 length: 16 amino acids. Trimming took 4 bases from V and 2 from J; bases not matched to a gene: 4. The CDR3 spells CASSSGTGGPKNIQYF. The CDR3 nucleotides are TGTGCCAGCAGTTCCGGGACAGGGGGGCCCAAAAACATTCAGTACTTC.

The chain carries TRBV12-3 or TRBV12-4 and TRBJ1-5; 8 bases agree with TRBD1. V was clipped by 6 bases and J by 5 bases; unmatched bases: 9. CDR3 size: 15 residues. The CDR3 loop is CASRGRDRSYQPQHF. CDR3 nucleotides: TGTGCCAGCAGGGGGAGGGACAGGAGTTATCAGCCCCAGCATTTT.

This clonotype has at least ten counts. The chain couples TRBV6-2 or TRBV6-3 to TRBJ2-6; no firm D call. CDR1 and CDR2 (germline): MNHEY, SVGEGT. Trimming took off 2 bases at V and 0 bases at J, with 5 bases between the two ends. This CDR3 region has 15 residues. The CDR3 coding sequence is TGTGCCAGCAGTTACCGGGTCTCTGGGGCCAACGTCCTGACTTTC. Amino acid sequence: CASSYRVSGANVLTF.

The genes are TRBV12-3 or TRBV12-4 and TRBJ1-5; no clear D. This CDR3 contains 13 residues. V was clipped by 2 bases and J by 6 bases, with 8 bases between them. CDR3 coding DNA: TGTGCCAGCAGTTTAAACGACGGTCAGCCCCAGCATTTT. Protein: CASSLNDGQPQHF.

This clonotype was picked up many times. This chain links TRBV5-1 with TRBJ2-2, with 8 bases fitting TRBD1. The length of the CDR3 is 17 residues. Germline loops: CDR1 SGHRS, CDR2 YFSETQ. The trim removed 4 bases at V and 2 bases at J, leaving 10 bases unmatched. CDR3 sequence reads: CASSPGRTGQNTGELFF. The CDR3 bases are TGCGCCAGCAGCCCAGGCCGGACAGGGCAAAACACCGGGGAGCTGTTTTTT.

V is TRBV9 and J is TRBJ2-1; TRBD2 aligns across 8 bases. Per germline, CDR1 SGDLS and CDR2 YYNGEE. V was pared by 6 bases and J by 9 bases, with 8 bases of the junction left unmatched. The CDR3 sequence is 13 residues long. CDR3: CASNNDLAGEQFF. The CDR3, as DNA: TGTGCCAGCAACAACGACCTAGCGGGTGAGCAGTTCTTC.

J is TRBJ2-1 and V is TRBV20-1, with 9 bases lining up with TRBD1. The CDR3 extends over 14 amino acids. After removal of 1 base from V and 7 bases from J, the junction contained 5 bases not matched to a gene. Germline lookup yields CDR1 DFQATT and CDR2 SNEGSKA (reference sequence). The CDR3 DNA reads TGCAGTGCTAGAGCCGGGACAGGGATAAATGAGCAGTTCTTC. It specifies CSARAGTGINEQFF.

The chain uses TRBV16 and TRBJ2-6; no definite D call. The CDR3 is 16 amino acids. The germline V gene encodes CDR1 KGHSY and CDR2 FQNENV. The V gene lost 4 bases and the J gene lost 4 bases, with 14 bases spanning the gap. The CDR3 bases are TGTGCCAGCAGCCCTTATACCGCAGCAGGGGCCAACGTCCTGACTTTC. This gives the protein CASSPYTAAGANVLTF.

This clonotype was recorded a few times. The gene calls are TRBV5-1 and TRBJ2-7, with TRBD2 as a possible D gene (5 bases). Looked up from germline, CDR1 is SGHRS and CDR2 is YFSETQ. V was cut by 0 bases and J by 3 bases, with 13 bases left in between. The CDR3 has 15 amino acids. The CDR3 sequence is CASSLEVSADYEQYF. The DNA of the CDR3 is TGCGCCAGCAGCTTGGAGGTTAGCGCCGACTACGAGCAGTACTTC.

The chain joins TRBV20-1 to TRBJ2-2; D unresolved. CDR1 and CDR2 (germline): DFQATT, SNEGSKA (reference sequence). The ends were cut back, 6 bases at V and 3 bases at J, with 11 bases in the middle. This CDR3 region has 13 residues. As DNA, the CDR3 is TGCAGTGCCCGCGCAGGAGACACCGGGGAGCTGTTTTTT. It specifies CSARAGDTGELFF.

The genes are TRBV30 and TRBJ1-5, with unresolved D. The germline V and J ends were trimmed by 2 bases and 7 bases, with 12 bases remaining between them. Looked up from germline, CDR1 is GTSNPN and CDR2 is SVGIG (reference sequence). The CDR3 totals 13 residues. The CDR3 DNA is TGTGCCTGGAGTCCGGACCCTGGCCAGCCCCAGCATTTT. This sequence encodes CAWSPDPGQPQHF.

V is TRBV6-5 and J is TRBJ2-7; D remains unclear. The CDR3 runs to 16 residues. Germline assignment: CDR1 MNHEY and CDR2 SVGAGI. Trimming shortened V by 0 bases and J by 2 bases, and 14 bases separated the two germline ends. The CDR3 DNA reads TGTGCCAGCAGTTACTCGTGGGCGAAACCACCCTACGAGCAGTACTTC. Protein sequence: CASSYSWAKPPYEQYF.

The gene calls are TRBV7-9 and TRBJ1-4, with no clear D. CDR3 length: 14 amino acids. V was pared by 5 bases and J by 5 bases, with 12 bases between. Per the germline V gene, CDR1 is SEHNR and CDR2 is FQNEAQ (reference sequence). CDR3 protein: CASSLSDGNEKLFF. CDR3 bases: TGTGCCAGCAGCCTATCGGACGGGAATGAAAAACTGTTTTTT.

CDR3 loop: CSVGGAGTQETQYF. The CDR3 coding sequence is TGCAGCGTCGGAGGGGCCGGGACCCAAGAGACCCAGTACTTC. The rearrangement links TRBV29-1 to TRBJ2-5, with D possibly being TRBD2 (6 bases). This CDR3 has 14 residues. In germline, CDR1 is SQVTM, CDR2 ANQGSEA. V lost 6 bases, J lost 1 base, and 15 bases lay in between.

About this clonotype itself: A read error may explain this, as a much larger clone is one base away. This chain links TRBV10-3 with TRBJ2-7, with D tentatively TRBD2 (6 bases). This CDR3 contains 12 residues. Between the trimmed V and J ends, which lost 4 bases and 4 bases, there was a span of 8 bases. Germline-derived CDR1 and CDR2 are ENHRY and SYGVKD. CDR3 loop: CAISGSGYEQYF. In nucleotides, the CDR3 is TGTGCCATCAGTGGGAGCGGGTACGAGCAGTACTTC.

The rearrangement links TRBV20-1 to TRBJ1-1; 9 nucleotides line up with TRBD1. With 5 bases clipped from V and 0 bases from J, the junction kept 4 bases outside the gene matches. Germline V CDR1 and CDR2: DFQATT, SNEGSKA (reference sequence). There are 14 residues in the CDR3. CDR3 in amino acids: CSASGQGLNTEAFF. The DNA of the CDR3 is TGCAGTGCTTCGGGACAGGGCTTGAACACTGAAGCTTTCTTT.

The rearrangement links TRBV12-3 or TRBV12-4 to TRBJ2-3; 7 positions agree with TRBD1. There are 15 residues in the CDR3. J lost 2 bases, V lost 4 bases, and 6 bases had no gene match. This CDR3 is CASSSGQKYTDTQYF. DNA of the CDR3: TGTGCCAGCAGTTCGGGACAGAAATACACAGATACGCAGTATTTT.

This clonotype was seen many times. CDR3 sequence: CASSLLAVGYEQYF. The CDR3, as DNA: TGTGCCAGCAGTTTACTAGCGGTGGGATACGAGCAGTACTTC. This chain links TRBV12-3 or TRBV12-4 with TRBJ2-7, with 7 bases matching TRBD2. V lost 2 bases to trimming and J lost 4 bases; unmatched junction nucleotides: 5. The CDR3 length is 14 residues.

The V and J genes are TRBV2 and TRBJ2-7; D might be TRBD1 (5 bases). CDR1 is SNHLY, CDR2 FYNNEI, per germline. This CDR3 region has 13 residues. The V and J ends lost 7 bases and 4 bases respectively, with 14 bases between them. Here the CDR3 DNA reads TGTGCCAGCACCCAAGGGGCTATTTACGAGCAGTACTTC. Amino acid sequence: CASTQGAIYEQYF.

This clonotype has more than one count but fewer than ten. The gene calls are TRBV9 and TRBJ1-2; TRBD1 aligns across 7 bases. CDR3 length equals 16 residues. Germline CDR1 SGDLS, CDR2 YYNGEE. Unmatched junction bases numbered 10, after V lost 3 bases and J lost 2 bases. This CDR3 reads CASSEHLGTANYGYTF. As DNA, the CDR3 is TGTGCCAGCAGCGAGCACCTCGGGACAGCCAACTATGGCTACACCTTC.

This clonotype was detected a few times. This chain connects TRBV7-6 to TRBJ2-1; 11 bases line up with TRBD2. Germline-derived CDR1 and CDR2 are SGHVS and FNYEAQ. This CDR3 is built from 16 residues. V lost 2 bases, J lost 7 bases, and 7 bases stayed unmatched. The CDR3: CASSLRASGRINEQFF. CDR3 nucleotide sequence: TGTGCCAGCAGCTTACGCGCTAGCGGGAGGATTAATGAGCAGTTCTTC.

The chain employs TRBV27 and TRBJ2-1; TRBD2 aligns across 7 bases. Germline lookup yields CDR1 MNHEY and CDR2 SMNVEV (reference sequence). Trimming removed 2 bases from V and 8 bases from J; junction bases left unmatched: 9. The CDR3 runs 15 residues. The CDR3 sequence is CASSLKASGDDEQFF. CDR3 coding DNA: TGTGCCAGCAGTTTAAAGGCTAGCGGAGACGATGAGCAGTTCTTC.

This clonotype appeared a few times. The chain is built from TRBV7-9 and TRBJ2-1; TRBD2 aligns across 7 bases. CDR1 and CDR2 from the germline V gene are SEHNR and FQNEAQ (reference sequence). V was pared by 5 bases and J by 11 bases, with 6 bases of the junction left unmatched. CDR3 size: 12 residues. The CDR3 reads CASSRLALKQFF. DNA for the CDR3: TGTGCCAGCAGCAGACTAGCTTTAAAGCAGTTCTTC.

There are a few counts of this clonotype. The rearrangement joins TRBV28 to TRBJ2-2, with D tentatively TRBD2 (6 bases). There are 14 residues in the CDR3. V was pared by 6 bases and J by 4 bases, with 12 bases between. Germline loops: CDR1 MDHEN, CDR2 SYDVKM. CDR3 region: CASRGRRATGELFF. CDR3 nucleotide sequence: TGTGCCAGCAGGGGTCGGAGGGCCACCGGGGAGCTGTTTTTT.

This clonotype has a handful of counts. The chain couples TRBV28 to TRBJ2-7; perhaps TRBD2 as D (5 bases). The CDR3 covers 13 residues. CDR1 and CDR2 (germline): MDHEN, SYDVKM. V was cut by 3 bases and J by 6 bases, with 12 bases left in between. Here the CDR3 reads CASSFSGVGEQYF. For the CDR3, the DNA is TGTGCCAGCAGTTTTTCCGGGGTAGGCGAGCAGTACTTC.

The chain is built from TRBV20-1 and TRBJ1-3, with D possibly matching TRBD1 (5 bases). V was shortened by 2 bases and J by 0 bases, with 17 bases between the two germline ends. CDR1 and CDR2 (germline): DFQATT, SNEGSKA (reference sequence). The CDR3 spans 17 residues. The CDR3 DNA reads as TGCAGTGCTAGAAACACGGACAACCAGCTCTCTGGAAACACCATATATTTT. This translates into CSARNTDNQLSGNTIYF.

This clonotype was seen a few times. The rearrangement uses TRBV29-1 and TRBJ1-1, with D maybe TRBD1 (6 bases). There are 10 residues in the CDR3. Germline values: CDR1 SQVTM, CDR2 ANQGSEA. The V and J ends lost 7 bases and 7 bases respectively, with 10 bases between them. CDR3 sequence reads: CSAGASEAFF. For the CDR3, the DNA is TGCAGCGCAGGGGCCAGTGAAGCTTTCTTT. Combining the CDR3 with reference TRBV29-1 and TRBJ1-1 gives the whole variable domain SAVISQKPSRDICQRGTSLTIQCQVDSQVTMMFWYRQQPGQSLTLIATANQGSEATYESGFVIDKFPISRPNLTFSTLTVSNMSPEDSSIYLCSAGASEAFFGQGTRLTVV.

This clonotype was observed a handful of times. The rearrangement joins TRBV24-1 to TRBJ2-7, with a tentative D call TRBD1 (6 bases). With 3 bases removed from V and 0 bases from J, the gap between germline ends came to 11 bases. Germline V lookup: CDR1 KGHDR, CDR2 SFDVKD. The CDR3 spans 15 residues. CDR3: CATSDPQGHSYEQYF. The CDR3 DNA sequence: TGTGCCACCAGTGATCCCCAGGGGCACTCCTACGAGCAGTACTTC.